This TCR beta chain derives from a study of blood T cell repertoires in COVID-19. Turning to the study itself: COVID-19 samples, acute and convalescent, were from the United States, Italy and Spain. PBMCs, B-cell-depleted T cells, or T cells provided the cDNA or gDNA that made up the material.

Germline lookup yields CDR1 LGHNA and CDR2 YNFKEQ. CDR3 length: 15 amino acids. V gave up 3 bases and J gave up 6 bases, with 18 bases separating them. Authors' data handling: Using reference gene primer amplification, nucleated cell counts were estimated. Some clones are missing from TCRdb's copy, which holds only in-frame ones; the method was immunoSEQ multiplex PCR. V and J calls and clone size are copied from that table; D and trimming were computed from the DNA. The table lists around 77,000 clones, 90% of them singletons. The rearrangement joins TRBV4-2 to TRBJ2-7; D may be TRBD2 (7 bases). Sample: peripheral blood. This receptor was obtained from a woman over 75 with active or convalescent COVID-19. CDR3 amino acids: CASSQGGAALIEQYF. The CDR3 bases are TGTGCCAGCAGCCAGGGGGGGGCGGCCTTAATCGAGCAGTACTTC.